This T cell receptor (beta chain) was found in a study of shared clonotypes between healthy human individuals. The naive CD8 fraction comprised CD45RO-negative cells positively selected for CCR7 and excluded terminally differentiated effector memory CD45RA+ cells. TCRdb's copy holds only in-frame clones and misses some; the assay was immunoSEQ multiplex PCR. The sample holds about 650,000 clones; nearly 97% are singletons and the top ten take 0.09% to 0.13%. Of note for this clone: The antigen remains unidentified.

Study findings and constraints: The donor pool, a small one, limited the genetic and exposure-history diversity represented. Depth was large, yet rarefaction showed that sorted-subset sequencing was incomplete.

The CDR3 is made up of 15 amino acids. From germline, CDR1 is MGHRA and CDR2 YSYEKL. Sequencing was carried out using naive CD8+ T cells sorted from blood. The chain links TRBV4-1 to TRBJ2-5, with 7 bases lining up with TRBD2. The J call is doubtful: the DNA matches TRBJ2-7 better. This sequence originates from a woman aged 30 to 39 in good health. In DNA form, the CDR3 reads TGCGCCAGCAGCCAAGACCCTGGGGGGGGTACCGAGCAGTACTTC. Translated: CASSQDPGGGTEQYF.